This T cell receptor (beta chain) was documented in a study of T cell repertoires in cytomegalovirus infection. Study-wide background: Public TCR beta signatures were indicative of both CMV infection and a matching HLA type. Whole-study findings and limits: Ex vivo responses were dominated by HLA-C-restricted CMV-specific TCR beta clonotypes.

Each CDR3 protein is one row after TCRdb ran MiXCR on the reads. The table lists about 700,000 distinct CDR3 sequences, around 31% of them singletons. Germline V CDR1 and CDR2: LGHNA, YNFKEQ. V was clipped by 0 bases and J by 10 bases; unmatched bases: 9. The CDR3 has 16 residues. A word on this clonotype: Its antigen is currently unknown.

The material sequenced was cultured PBMCs, taken from culture after CMV antigen stimulation. The chain recombines TRBV4-2 with TRBJ2-3; 11 bases align to TRBD2. The sequence was obtained from a human donor in good health (CMV status not recorded). Some clones in this sample may be carry-over from other donors' samples. DNA for the CDR3: TGTGCCAGCAGCCAAGATCGGTTTAGCGGGGGGGCTGCGCAGTATTTT. It translates to CASSQDRFSGGAAQYF.